Given below is one T cell receptor (beta chain) in context. Its specificity is not known. This specimen comes from a study of cytomegalovirus exposure and HLA in healthy donors. General study points: Other equally common chains were less clonally expanded than HLA-associated TCR beta chains, a later analysis showed.

This PCR relied on a set of 60 Vbeta primers and 13 Jbeta primers. Profiling relied on immunoSEQ multiplex PCR, and the TCRdb table lists in-frame clones only, not all of them. Among 150,000 to 200,000 clones listed, roughly four fifths were seen once. The germline V gene has CDR1 SQVTM and CDR2 ANQGSEA. The CDR3 runs to 13 residues. V lost 5 bases and J lost 1, with 11 bases in between. The sequencing sample was made of PBMCs. The V and J genes are TRBV29-1 and TRBJ2-5, with a possible D match to TRBD2 (5 bases). The clonotype comes from a man aged 18-30 years in good health and CMV-seronegative. In DNA form, the CDR3 reads TGCAGCGTTAGCGGCTCGGGCCAAGAGACCCAGTACTTC. Amino acid sequence: CSVSGSGQETQYF.